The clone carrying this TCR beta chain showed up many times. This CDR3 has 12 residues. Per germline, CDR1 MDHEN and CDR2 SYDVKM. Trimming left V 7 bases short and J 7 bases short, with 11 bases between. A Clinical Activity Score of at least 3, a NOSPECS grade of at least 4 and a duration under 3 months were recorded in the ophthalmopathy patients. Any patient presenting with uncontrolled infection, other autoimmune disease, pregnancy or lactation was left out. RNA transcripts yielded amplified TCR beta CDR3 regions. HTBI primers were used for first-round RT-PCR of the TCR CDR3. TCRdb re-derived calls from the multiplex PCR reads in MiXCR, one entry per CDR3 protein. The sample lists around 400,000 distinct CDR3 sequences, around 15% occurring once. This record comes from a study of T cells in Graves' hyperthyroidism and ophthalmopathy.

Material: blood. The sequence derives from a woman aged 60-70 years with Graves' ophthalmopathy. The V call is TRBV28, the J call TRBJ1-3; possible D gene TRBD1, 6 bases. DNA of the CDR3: TGTGCCAGCACCCCAGGGGCCAACACCATATATTTT. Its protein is CASTPGANTIYF.